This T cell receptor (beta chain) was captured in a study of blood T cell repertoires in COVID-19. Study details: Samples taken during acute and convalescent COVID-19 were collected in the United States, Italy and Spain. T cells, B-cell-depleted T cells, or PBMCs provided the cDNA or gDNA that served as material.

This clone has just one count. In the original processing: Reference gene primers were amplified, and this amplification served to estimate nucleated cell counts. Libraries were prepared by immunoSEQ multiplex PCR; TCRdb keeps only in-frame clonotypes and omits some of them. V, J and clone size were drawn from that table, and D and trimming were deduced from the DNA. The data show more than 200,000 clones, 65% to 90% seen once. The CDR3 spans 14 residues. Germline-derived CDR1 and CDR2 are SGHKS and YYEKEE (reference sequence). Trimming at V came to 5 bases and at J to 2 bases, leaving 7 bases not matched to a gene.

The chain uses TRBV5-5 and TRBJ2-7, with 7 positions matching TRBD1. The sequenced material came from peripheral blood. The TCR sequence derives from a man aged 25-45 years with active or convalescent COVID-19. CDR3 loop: CASRTPGQPYEQYF. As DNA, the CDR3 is TGTGCCAGCAGAACCCCGGGACAGCCCTACGAGCAGTACTTC.